This T cell receptor (beta chain) was sequenced for a study of blood T cell repertoires in COVID-19. Study as a whole: Sites across the United States, Italy and Spain contributed samples from acute and convalescent COVID-19. Sources were T cells, B-cell-depleted T cells, or PBMCs; the material itself was cDNA or gDNA.

Study processing details: By means of reference gene primer amplification, nucleated cell counts were estimated. Sequenced by immunoSEQ multiplex PCR; TCRdb stores in-frame clones only, minus some. V and J calls and clone size are given by that table; D and trimming were obtained from the DNA. The data hold 250,000 to 400,000 clones, with about 91% observed a single time. V lost 4 bases, J lost 1 base, and 11 bases lay in between. Germline V gene data show CDR1 as SGHNT and CDR2 as YYREEE (reference sequence). The CDR3 runs to 14 residues. Seattle patients were enrolled during active infection and followed longitudinally.

The chain has TRBV5-4 and TRBJ1-1, with D tentatively TRBD1 (6 bases). The sequencing input was peripheral blood. The receptor comes from a young woman with COVID-19, enrolled during active disease. The CDR3 region is CASSEWTANTEAFF. CDR3 sequence (DNA): TGTGCCAGCAGCGAATGGACAGCGAACACTGAAGCTTTCTTT.